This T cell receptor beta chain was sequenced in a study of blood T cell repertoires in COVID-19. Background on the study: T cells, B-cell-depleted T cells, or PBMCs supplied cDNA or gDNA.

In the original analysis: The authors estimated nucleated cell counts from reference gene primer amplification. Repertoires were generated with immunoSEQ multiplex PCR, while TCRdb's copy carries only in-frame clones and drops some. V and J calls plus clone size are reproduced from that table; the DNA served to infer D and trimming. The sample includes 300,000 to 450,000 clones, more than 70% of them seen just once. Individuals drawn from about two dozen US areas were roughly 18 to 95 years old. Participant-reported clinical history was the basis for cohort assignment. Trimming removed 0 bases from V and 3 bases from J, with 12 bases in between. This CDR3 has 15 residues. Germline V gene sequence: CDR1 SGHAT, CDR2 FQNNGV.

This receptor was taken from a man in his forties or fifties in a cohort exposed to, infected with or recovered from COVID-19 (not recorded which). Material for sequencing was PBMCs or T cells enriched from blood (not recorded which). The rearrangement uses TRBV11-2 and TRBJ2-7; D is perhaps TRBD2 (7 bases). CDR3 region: CASSLERGGGYEQYF. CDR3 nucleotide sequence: TGTGCCAGCAGCTTAGAAAGGGGAGGGGGCTACGAGCAGTACTTC.